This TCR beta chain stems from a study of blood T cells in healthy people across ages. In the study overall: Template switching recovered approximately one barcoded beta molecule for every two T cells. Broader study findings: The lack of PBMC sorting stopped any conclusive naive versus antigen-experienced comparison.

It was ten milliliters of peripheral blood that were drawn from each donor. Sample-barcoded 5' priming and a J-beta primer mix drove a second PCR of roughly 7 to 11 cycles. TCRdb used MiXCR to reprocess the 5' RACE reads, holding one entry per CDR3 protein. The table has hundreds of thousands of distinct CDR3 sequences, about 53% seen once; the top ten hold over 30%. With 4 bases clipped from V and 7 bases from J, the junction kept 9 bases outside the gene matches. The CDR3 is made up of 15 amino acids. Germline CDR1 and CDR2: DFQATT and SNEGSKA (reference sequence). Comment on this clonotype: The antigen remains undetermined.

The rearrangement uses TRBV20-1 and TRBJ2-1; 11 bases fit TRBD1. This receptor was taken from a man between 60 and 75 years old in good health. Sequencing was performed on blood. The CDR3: CSATPGQGARNEQFF. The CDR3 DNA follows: TGCAGTGCTACCCCCGGACAGGGGGCAAGGAATGAGCAGTTCTTC.